The next 13 T cell receptor beta chains were all read from a single sample in a study of T cells in Graves' hyperthyroidism and ophthalmopathy. Amplification yielded TCR beta CDR3 regions, with RNA transcripts as the source. The HTBI primer set served for first-round RT-PCR of the TCR CDR3. TCRdb independently ran MiXCR on the multiplex PCR reads; one entry per CDR3 protein. Counted here are around 580,000 distinct CDR3 sequences, roughly 50% occurring once; the ten biggest clones make up about 8.3%. The specimen was peripheral blood or thyroid tissue (not recorded which). The receptors were sampled from a woman between 18 and 30 years old with Graves' hyperthyroidism.

With respect to this clonotype: This is likely a read error, given that the CDR3 carries no conserved phenylalanine or tryptophan at its end. No DNA is shown, since the ends of the CDR3 on it are uncertain; the CDR3 is the one TCRdb lists. The chain has TRBV24-1 and TRBJ1-1; no check of the table's D call, TRBD1, against the DNA was made. From its first to its last residue, the CDR3 has 10 amino acids. Germline V gene sequence: CDR1 KGHDR, CDR2 SFDVKD. The CDR3: CATSDLAGCK.

This clonotype was recorded a few times. V is TRBV4-1 and J is TRBJ2-2, with 7 bases identical to TRBD2. Trimming removed 1 base from V and 5 bases from J; junction bases left unmatched: 13. Germline assignment: CDR1 MGHRA and CDR2 YSYEKL. The CDR3 contains 18 residues. This CDR3 reads CASSQVRAGVKVTGELFF. CDR3 nucleotides: TGCGCCAGCAGCCAAGTGAGGGCGGGAGTTAAGGTGACCGGGGAGCTGTTTTTT.

This clonotype was detected ten times or more. The chain employs TRBV19 and TRBJ2-5, with TRBD1 matching over 10 bases. Per germline, CDR1 LNHDA and CDR2 SQIVND (reference sequence). The CDR3 runs 15 residues. V trimming: 3 bases; J trimming: 4 bases; junction bases outside the gene matches: 5. The CDR3 sequence is CASSISDRGTETQYF. In DNA form, the CDR3 reads TGTGCCAGTAGTATTTCGGACAGGGGGACAGAGACCCAGTACTTC.

This clonotype was observed at least ten times. The rearrangement links TRBV12-3 or TRBV12-4 to TRBJ1-5, with 10 bases aligning to TRBD1. The CDR3 covers 17 residues. The J segment lost 6 bases and the V segment lost 7 bases, leaving 15 bases of the junction unmatched. The CDR3 reads CASTSKTGTGVGQPQHF. In DNA, the CDR3 is TGTGCCAGCACATCTAAGACCGGGACAGGGGTCGGTCAGCCCCAGCATTTT.

This clonotype was counted ten times or more. This sequence joins TRBV19 and TRBJ2-7, with 11 bases lining up with TRBD2. V shed 5 bases and J 1 base; nucleotides not matched to a gene: 4. This CDR3 region has 15 residues. Germline lookup yields CDR1 LNHDA and CDR2 SQIVND (reference sequence). DNA for the CDR3: TGTGCCAGTAGTCGCCTAGCGGGAGGATCCTACGAGCAGTACTTC. Protein product: CASSRLAGGSYEQYF.

The chain is built from TRBV12-3 or TRBV12-4 and TRBJ2-7; 8 positions match TRBD1. The J call may be faulty, since TRBJ2-1 better matches the DNA end. This CDR3 has 15 residues. The CDR3 region is CASSLAYDRGTEQFF. DNA for the CDR3: TGTGCCAGCAGTTTAGCTTACGACAGGGGTACTGAGCAGTTCTTC.

V and J are TRBV29-1 and TRBJ1-5, with 7 bases that match TRBD1. CDR1 is SQVTM and CDR2 is ANQGSEA in the germline V gene. CDR3 length equals 13 residues. The J segment lost 5 bases and the V segment lost 7 bases, leaving 8 bases of the junction unmatched. CDR3 DNA: TGCAGCGCTAGACAGGGTGTTGATCAGCCCCAGCATTTT. Encoded protein: CSARQGVDQPQHF. Variable domain in full (rest from reference TRBV29-1 and TRBJ1-5): SAVISQKPSRDICQRGTSLTIQCQVDSQVTMMFWYRQQPGQSLTLIATANQGSEATYESGFVIDKFPISRPNLTFSTLTVSNMSPEDSSIYLCSARQGVDQPQHFGDGTRLSIL.

This clonotype was found many times. DNA of the CDR3: TGTGCCAGTCATGACAGGGGCAATCAGCCCCAGCATTTT. Amino acids: CASHDRGNQPQHF. The rearrangement joins TRBV19 to TRBJ1-5; 7 bases fit TRBD1. The germline V gene encodes CDR1 LNHDA and CDR2 SQIVND (reference sequence). The CDR3 covers 13 residues. The V gene end was trimmed by 8 bases and the J gene end by 2 bases; junction bases not matched to a gene: 3.

This clonotype was seen repeatedly, ten times or more. This chain uses TRBV7-8 with TRBJ2-7; no clear D gene. Germline lookup yields CDR1 SGHVS and CDR2 FQNEAQ. Trimming shortened V by 4 bases and J by 10 bases, and 14 bases separated the two germline ends. The CDR3 sequence is 12 residues long. The CDR3 here is CASSSVGIQQYF. In DNA, the CDR3 is TGTGCCAGCAGCTCAGTCGGAATACAACAGTACTTC.

The chain recombines TRBV27 with TRBJ1-1; D is undetermined. Germline CDR1 is MNHEY and CDR2 is SMNVEV (reference sequence). V shed 7 bases and J shed 5 bases, with 8 bases lying between them. CDR3 size: 11 residues. The CDR3 bases are TGTGCCAGCAATAAAGGAACTGAAGCTTTCTTT. It yields the protein CASNKGTEAFF.

CDR3 in DNA: TGTGCCAGTCCGCAGGGAGGCGAGCAGTACTTC. It yields the protein CASPQGGEQYF. The chain has TRBV11-2 and TRBJ2-7, with TRBD2 as a possible D gene (6 bases). The germline CDR1 and CDR2 sequences are SGHAT and FQNNGV. Trimming shortened V by 9 bases and J by 6 bases, and 12 bases separated the two germline ends. CDR3 size: 11 residues. Full variable domain (rest looked up from reference TRBV11-2 and TRBJ2-7): EAGVAQSPRYKIIEKRQSVAFWCNPISGHATLYWYQQILGQGPKLLIQFQNNGVVDDSQLPKDRFSAERLKGVDSTLKIQPAKLEDSAVYLCASPQGGEQYFGPGTRLTVT.

This clonotype was seen many times. The gene calls are TRBV19 and TRBJ2-2; tentative D call: TRBD2 (7 bases). Germline V lookup: CDR1 LNHDA, CDR2 SQIVND (reference sequence). The V end lost 5 bases, the J end lost 5 bases, and 18 bases lay between the germline ends. The CDR3 has 16 residues. CDR3: CASSSGAGVNTGELFF. The CDR3 DNA is TGTGCCAGTAGTTCGGGGGCGGGAGTAAATACCGGGGAGCTGTTTTTT. Looking up the rest from reference TRBV19 and TRBJ2-2 gives the full variable domain: DGGITQSPKYLFRKEGQNVTLSCEQNLNHDAMYWYRQDPGQGLRLIYYSQIVNDFQKGDIAEGYSVSREKKESFPLTVTSAQKNPTAFYLCASSSGAGVNTGELFFGEGSRLTVL.

CDR3 in DNA: TGTGCCAGCAGTGCCGGGCTGGCGGACATTCAGTACTTC. It yields the protein CASSAGLADIQYF. The chain employs TRBV12-3 or TRBV12-4 and TRBJ2-7; D is uncertain. TRBJ2-4 explains the end of the DNA better; the J call may be wrong. The CDR3 is made up of 13 amino acids.